Listed below are T cell receptor beta chains from one sample, sequenced in a study of regulatory T cells in long-lasting Graves disease. TCRdb reanalysed the multiplex PCR reads using MiXCR and keeps one entry per CDR3 protein. This repertoire shows approximately 400,000 distinct CDR3 sequences, 15% found once; its top ten account for approximately 7.6%. These data were also reused for a study on T cells in Graves' hyperthyroidism and ophthalmopathy.

The sequenced sample was peripheral blood mononuclear cells (PBMCs), obtained at new diagnosis, from a patient treated with antithyroid drugs. The receptors stem from a woman between 40 and 55 years old with Graves disease. CDR3s include the opening cysteine and the closing phenylalanine or tryptophan. The order of the fields is V gene, CDR3 protein.

TRBV6-2/TRBV6-3	CASSYEEGLSYEQYF
TRBV10-3	CAIRGQVGQPQHF
TRBV2	CASMWGYQETQYF
TRBV7-2	CASSSSGLAGTREQYF
TRBV27	CASIGGAGLGSYEQYF
TRBV15	CATSRVGFEQYF
TRBV29-1	CSAAAGGLGETQYF
TRBV20-1	CSARDRQNFEQYF
TRBV27	CATVSRTYEQYF
TRBV11-2	CASSLAGGPYDEQFF
TRBV19	CASSTDWGLGNEQFF
TRBV19	CASSKAGGTYEQYF
TRBV3-1	CASSSRTSGPGELFF
TRBV7-3	CASSLKGLAVTGELFF
TRBV12-3/TRBV12-4	CASMGPSQNIQYF
TRBV20-1	CSARVASEETQYF
TRBV6-2/TRBV6-3	CASRRTALKETQYF
TRBV12-3/TRBV12-4	CASTPARGYYNEQFF
TRBV12-3/TRBV12-4	CASSLLFAGGPRELFF
TRBV18	CASSPPGTSGTYEQYF
TRBV5-4	CASSSGAGGSNEQFF
TRBV18	CASSRAVSYNEQFF
TRBV28	CASSLYSGTGSPLHF
TRBV2	CARLGRAEVNTEAFF
TRBV4-1	CASSQLPTVAGPRGTQYF
TRBV2	CASSEALGGDTDTQYF
TRBV5-1	CASSFGELGPYQETQYF
TRBV15	CATSRPPPNEQFF
TRBV12-5	CASGLVPDNQPQHF
TRBV6-1	CASTPSGLETQYF
TRBV30	CAWNQDSEAFF
TRBV18	CASSPPTGLETQYF
TRBV6-6	CASSYSTSGSSYEQYF
TRBV4-1	CASSRLAVSSYNEQFF
TRBV5-1	CASSSGAGGGSYNEQFF
TRBV28	CASSSPTGGGGYTF
TRBV27	CASSAGRGWREQYF
TRBV18	CASSLGQEGFVNF
TRBV7-2	CASSLLGGQGYTGELFF
TRBV19	CASMQLAEAYNEQFF
TRBV2	CASSPPGLAGTDTQYF
TRBV20-1	CSAADGQEINEQFF
TRBV2	CASSEASGIPDTQYF
TRBV5-6	CASSRLGLTDSNQPQHF
TRBV11-3	CASSWESSTDTQYF
TRBV7-2	CASSLSGWAVSPDSNQPQHF
TRBV28	CASSPGLAGPRAKNIQYF
TRBV7-9	CASRTSGGIEQFF
TRBV5-1	CASSLTPTGGAGETQYF
TRBV6-1	CASSLGQGPTDTQYF
TRBV19	CASSIGADSAETQYF